These T cell receptor beta chains were read from a single sample in a study of blood T cell repertoires in COVID-19. TCRdb's table, derived via immunoSEQ multiplex PCR, lists solely in-frame clones and lacks some. Here the sample spans some 240,000 clones, approximately 90% being singletons. Specimen: peripheral blood. The receptors shown here come from a man aged 55 to 70 with COVID-19, enrolled during active disease. Each CDR3 is given with its conserved first and last residue. A D gene is named only where the DNA matches it firmly. Rows give clone size only sometimes, using once, few, many, or a class for an expanded clone.

>TRBD2|TRBV12-5|NA|TRBJ2-7
CASGLISGGVFEQYF
TGTGCTAGTGGTTTGATCAGCGGGGGGGTTTTCGAGCAGTACTTC
>NA|TRBV18|NA|TRBJ2-1
CASSPGQGPYNEQFF
TGTGCCAGCTCACCAGGGCAGGGGCCTTACAATGAGCAGTTCTTC
>NA|TRBV4-1|NA|TRBJ1-3
CASSQATASGNTIYF
TGCGCCAGCAGCCAGGCGACAGCCTCTGGAAACACCATATATTTT
>NA|TRBV5-4|NA|TRBJ2-1
CASSLARVHEQFF
TGTGCCAGCAGCTTGGCTCGGGTCCATGAGCAGTTCTTC
>TRBD1|TRBV7-9|NA|TRBJ1-2
CASSLADRGEGYTF
TGTGCCAGCAGCTTAGCGGACAGGGGGGAGGGCTACACCTTC
>TRBD2|TRBV6-2/TRBV6-3|NA|TRBJ2-7
CASSHGTSGIYEQYF
TGTGCCAGCAGTCATGGGACTAGCGGGATCTACGAGCAGTACTTC
>TRBD1|TRBV29-1|NA|TRBJ2-5
CSVGDRGAETQYF
TGCAGCGTCGGAGACAGGGGCGCGGAGACCCAGTACTTC
>TRBD1|TRBV5-4|once|TRBJ2-1
CASSSGRTGGMGGYNEQFF
TGTGCCAGCAGCTCGGGAAGGACAGGGGGAATGGGTGGATACAATGAGCAGTTCTTC
>NA|TRBV29-1|few|TRBJ1-2
CSVQRQDEGYTF
TGCAGCGTCCAGAGACAGGATGAAGGCTACACCTTC
>NA|TRBV19|once|TRBJ1-3
CASSIRLLSGNTIYF
TGTGCCAGTAGTATCAGGCTTCTCTCTGGAAACACCATATATTTT
>NA|TRBV18|NA|TRBJ1-5
CASSPSGIQGSNQPQHF
TGTGCCAGCTCACCATCCGGGATACAGGGTAGCAATCAGCCCCAGCATTTT
>NA|TRBV28|NA|TRBJ1-3
CASSSQSASSGNTIYF
TGTGCCAGCAGCTCCCAATCTGCGTCCTCTGGAAACACCATATATTTT
>NA|TRBV7-2|NA|TRBJ1-1
CASSQGRWTSIPEAFF
TGTGCCAGCAGCCAGGGCCGTTGGACAAGTATCCCTGAAGCTTTCTTT
>NA|TRBV6-5|NA|TRBJ1-2
CASSPGGVYGYTF
TGTGCCAGCAGTCCGGGGGGAGTCTATGGCTACACCTTC
>NA|TRBV27|NA|TRBJ2-5
CASSFTGKLARDQETQYF
TGTGCCAGCAGTTTCACAGGGAAGCTGGCGAGAGATCAAGAGACCCAGTACTTC
>NA|TRBV21-1|NA|TRBJ2-1
CASSKGGSKRSYNEQFF
TGTGCCAGCAGCAAAGGGGGCAGCAAACGCTCCTACAATGAGCAGTTCTTC
>NA|TRBV18|NA|TRBJ1-1
CASSLGGVNTEAFF
TGTGCCAGCTCCTTAGGGGGGGTGAACACTGAAGCTTTCTTT
>TRBD1|TRBV2|NA|TRBJ2-7
CASSQDRGWTEQYF
TGTGCCAGCAGCCAAGACAGGGGCTGGACCGAGCAGTACTTC
>TRBD1|TRBV7-9|NA|TRBJ2-3
CASSPGTGVILDTQYF
TGTGCCAGCAGCCCCGGGACAGGGGTTATACTGGATACGCAGTATTTT
>NA|TRBV7-8|NA|TRBJ2-1
CASSRRGREQFF
TGTGCCAGCAGCCGAAGGGGTCGGGAGCAGTTCTTC
>NA|TRBV28|NA|TRBJ2-5
CASAGWGGETQYF
TGTGCCAGCGCAGGGTGGGGAGGAGAGACCCAGTACTTC
>TRBD1|TRBV19|once|TRBJ1-2
CASSLLAGQLYYTF
TGTGCCAGTAGTCTTCTGGCGGGACAGCTTTACTACACCTTC
>NA|TRBV7-2|NA|TRBJ1-4
CASSLAPRDINEKLFF
TGTGCCAGCAGCTTAGCGCCTCGGGACATTAATGAAAAACTGTTTTTT
>NA|TRBV29-1|NA|TRBJ2-7
CSASDGPYEQYF
TGCAGCGCCTCGGATGGGCCCTACGAGCAGTACTTC
>TRBD1|TRBV18|NA|TRBJ1-1
CASSLDRIEAFF
TGTGCCAGCTCCCTGGACAGGATTGAAGCTTTCTTT